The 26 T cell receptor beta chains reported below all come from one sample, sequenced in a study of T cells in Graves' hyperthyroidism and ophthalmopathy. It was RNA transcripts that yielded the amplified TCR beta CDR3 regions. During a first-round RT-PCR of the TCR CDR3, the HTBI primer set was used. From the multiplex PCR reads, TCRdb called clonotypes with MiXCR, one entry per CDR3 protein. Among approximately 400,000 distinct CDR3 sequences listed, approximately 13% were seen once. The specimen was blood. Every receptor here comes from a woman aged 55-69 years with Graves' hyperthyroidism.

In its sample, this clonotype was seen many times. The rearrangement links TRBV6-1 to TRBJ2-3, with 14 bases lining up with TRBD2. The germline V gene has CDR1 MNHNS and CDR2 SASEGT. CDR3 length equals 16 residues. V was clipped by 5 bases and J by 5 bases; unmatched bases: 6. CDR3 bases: TGTGCCAGCAGTTTGGGACTAGCGGGAGTGGGAGATACGCAGTATTTT. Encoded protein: CASSLGLAGVGDTQYF.

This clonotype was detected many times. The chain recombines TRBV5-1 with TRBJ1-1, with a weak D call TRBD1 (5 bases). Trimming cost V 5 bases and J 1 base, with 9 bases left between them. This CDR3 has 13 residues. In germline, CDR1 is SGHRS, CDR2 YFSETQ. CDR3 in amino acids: CASSGAENTEAFF. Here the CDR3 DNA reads TGCGCCAGCAGTGGGGCAGAGAACACTGAAGCTTTCTTT. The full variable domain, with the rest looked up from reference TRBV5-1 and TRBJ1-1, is KAGVTQTPRYLIKTRGQQVTLSCSPISGHRSVSWYQQTPGQGLQFLFEYFSETQRNKGNFPGRFSGRQFSNSRSEMNVSTLELGDSALYLCASSGAENTEAFFGQGTRLTVV.

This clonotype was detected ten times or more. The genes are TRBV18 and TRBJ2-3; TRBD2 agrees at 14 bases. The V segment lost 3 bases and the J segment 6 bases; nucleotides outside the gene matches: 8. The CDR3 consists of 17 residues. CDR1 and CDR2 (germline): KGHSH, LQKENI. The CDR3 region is CASSPPTSGRAGDTQYF. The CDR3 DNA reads TGTGCCAGCTCACCGCCGACTAGCGGGAGGGCCGGGGATACGCAGTATTTT.

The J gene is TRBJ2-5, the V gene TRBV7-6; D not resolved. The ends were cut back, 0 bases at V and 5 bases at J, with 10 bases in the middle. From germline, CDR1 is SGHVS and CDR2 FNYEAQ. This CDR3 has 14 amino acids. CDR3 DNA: TGTGCCAGCAGCTTAGCTTTACTAACTGAGACCCAGTACTTC. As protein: CASSLALLTETQYF.

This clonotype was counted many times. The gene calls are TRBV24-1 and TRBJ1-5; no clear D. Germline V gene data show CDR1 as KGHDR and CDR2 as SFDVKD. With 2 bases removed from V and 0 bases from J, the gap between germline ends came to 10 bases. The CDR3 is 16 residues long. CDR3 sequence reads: CATSDSGEYSNQPQHF. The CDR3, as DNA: TGTGCCACCAGTGATTCTGGCGAGTATAGCAATCAGCCCCAGCATTTT.

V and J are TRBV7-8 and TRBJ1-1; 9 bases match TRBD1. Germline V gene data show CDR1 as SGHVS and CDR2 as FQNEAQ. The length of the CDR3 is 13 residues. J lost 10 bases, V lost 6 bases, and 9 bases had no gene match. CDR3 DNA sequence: TGTGCCAGCAGTGGTTTGACAGGGGGATCAGCTTTCTTT. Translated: CASSGLTGGSAFF.

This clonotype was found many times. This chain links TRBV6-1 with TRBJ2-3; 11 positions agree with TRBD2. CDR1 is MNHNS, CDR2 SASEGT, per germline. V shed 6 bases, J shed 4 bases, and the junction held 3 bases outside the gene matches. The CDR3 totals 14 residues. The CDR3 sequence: CASRTSGSPDTQYF. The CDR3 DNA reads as TGTGCCAGCAGAACTAGCGGGAGTCCAGATACGCAGTATTTT.

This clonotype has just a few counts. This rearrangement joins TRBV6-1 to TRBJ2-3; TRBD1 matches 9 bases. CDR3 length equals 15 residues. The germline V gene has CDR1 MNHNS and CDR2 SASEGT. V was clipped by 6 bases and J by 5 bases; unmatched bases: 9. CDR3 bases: TGTGCCAGCAGCCGTGGGACAGGGAATCGAGATACGCAGTATTTT. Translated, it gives CASSRGTGNRDTQYF.

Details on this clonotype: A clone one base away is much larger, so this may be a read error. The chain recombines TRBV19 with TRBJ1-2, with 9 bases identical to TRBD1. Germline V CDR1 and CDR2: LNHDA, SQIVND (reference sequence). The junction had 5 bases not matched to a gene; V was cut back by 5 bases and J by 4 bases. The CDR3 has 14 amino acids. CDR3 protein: CASSPRTGVYGYTF. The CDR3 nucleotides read TGTGCCAGTAGTCCCCGGACAGGGGTCTATGGCTACACCTTC.

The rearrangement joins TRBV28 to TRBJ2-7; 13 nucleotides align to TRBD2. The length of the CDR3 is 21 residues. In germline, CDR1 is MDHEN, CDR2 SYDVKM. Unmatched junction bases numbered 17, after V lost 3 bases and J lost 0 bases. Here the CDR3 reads CASSFLRSRGLAGANSYEQYF. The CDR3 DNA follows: TGTGCCAGCAGTTTTCTAAGGTCTCGAGGACTAGCGGGAGCTAACTCCTACGAGCAGTACTTC. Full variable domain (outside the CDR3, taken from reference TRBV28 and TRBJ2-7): DVKVTQSSRYLVKRTGEKVFLECVQDMDHENMFWYRQDPGLGLRLIYFSYDVKMKEKGDIPEGYSVSREKKERFSLILESASTNQTSMYLCASSFLRSRGLAGANSYEQYFGPGTRLTVT.

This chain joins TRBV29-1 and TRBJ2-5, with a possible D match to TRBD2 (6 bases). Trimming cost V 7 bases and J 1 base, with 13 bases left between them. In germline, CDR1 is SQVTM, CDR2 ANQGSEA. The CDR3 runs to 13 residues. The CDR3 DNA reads TGCAGCGCCCGCCGGGGGACCCAAGAGACCCAGTACTTC. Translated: CSARRGTQETQYF. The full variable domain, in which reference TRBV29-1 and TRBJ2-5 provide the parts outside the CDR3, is SAVISQKPSRDICQRGTSLTIQCQVDSQVTMMFWYRQQPGQSLTLIATANQGSEATYESGFVIDKFPISRPNLTFSTLTVSNMSPEDSSIYLCSARRGTQETQYFGPGTRLLVL.

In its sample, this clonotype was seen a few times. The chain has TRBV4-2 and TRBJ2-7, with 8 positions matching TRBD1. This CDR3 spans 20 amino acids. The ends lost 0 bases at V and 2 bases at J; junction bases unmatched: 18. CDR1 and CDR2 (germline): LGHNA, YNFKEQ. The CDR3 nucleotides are TGTGCCAGCAGCCAAGATCATGGGCTGCAGGGGGCGTCTGATACCTACGAGCAGTACTTC. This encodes CASSQDHGLQGASDTYEQYF.

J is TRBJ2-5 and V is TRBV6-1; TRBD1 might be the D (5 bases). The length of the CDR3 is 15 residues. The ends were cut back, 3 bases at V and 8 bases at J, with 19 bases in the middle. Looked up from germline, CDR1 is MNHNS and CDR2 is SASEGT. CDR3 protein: CASSDHHLLGATQYF. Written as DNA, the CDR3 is TGTGCCAGCAGTGACCACCATCTGCTTGGGGCCACCCAGTACTTC.

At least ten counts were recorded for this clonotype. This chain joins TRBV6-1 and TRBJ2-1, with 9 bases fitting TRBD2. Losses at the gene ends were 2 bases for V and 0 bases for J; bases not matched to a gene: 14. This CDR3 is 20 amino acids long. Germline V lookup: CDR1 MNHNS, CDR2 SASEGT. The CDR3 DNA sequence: TGTGCCAGCAGTGAACGAAGACTAGCGGTATCCCTGAGCTCCTACAATGAGCAGTTCTTC. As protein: CASSERRLAVSLSSYNEQFF.

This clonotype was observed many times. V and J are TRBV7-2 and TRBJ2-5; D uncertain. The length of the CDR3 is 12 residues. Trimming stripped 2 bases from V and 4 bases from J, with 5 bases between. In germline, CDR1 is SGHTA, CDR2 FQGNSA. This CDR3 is CASSLLPETQYF. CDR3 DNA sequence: TGTGCCAGCAGCTTACTTCCAGAGACCCAGTACTTC.

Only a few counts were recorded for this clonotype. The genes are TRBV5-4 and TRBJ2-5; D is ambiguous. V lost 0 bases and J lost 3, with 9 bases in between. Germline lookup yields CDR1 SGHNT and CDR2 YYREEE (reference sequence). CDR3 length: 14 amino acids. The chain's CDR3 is CASSLGAVKETQYF. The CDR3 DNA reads TGTGCCAGCAGCTTGGGGGCGGTCAAAGAGACCCAGTACTTC.

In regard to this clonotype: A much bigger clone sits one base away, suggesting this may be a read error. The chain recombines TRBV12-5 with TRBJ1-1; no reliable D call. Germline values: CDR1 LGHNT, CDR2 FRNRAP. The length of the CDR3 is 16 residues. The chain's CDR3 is CASGLVLGRKNTEALF. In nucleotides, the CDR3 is TGTGCTAGTGGTTTGGTATTGGGCAGGAAGAACACTGAAGCTCTCTTT.

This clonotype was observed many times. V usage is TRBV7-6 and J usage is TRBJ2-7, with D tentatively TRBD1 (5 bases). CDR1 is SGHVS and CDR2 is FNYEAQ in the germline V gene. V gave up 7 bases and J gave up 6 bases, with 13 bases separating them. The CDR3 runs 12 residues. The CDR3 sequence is CASTQGVGEQYF. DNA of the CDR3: TGTGCCAGCACCCAAGGGGTTGGCGAGCAGTACTTC.

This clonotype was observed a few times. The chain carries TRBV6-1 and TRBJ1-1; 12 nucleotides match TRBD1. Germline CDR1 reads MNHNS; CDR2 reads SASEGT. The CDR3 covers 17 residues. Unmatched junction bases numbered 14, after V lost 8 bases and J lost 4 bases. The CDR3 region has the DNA TGTGCCAGCGGAGGGACAGGGGGCAGTTCAGTGAGCACTGAAGCTTTCTTT. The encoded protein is CASGGTGGSSVSTEAFF.

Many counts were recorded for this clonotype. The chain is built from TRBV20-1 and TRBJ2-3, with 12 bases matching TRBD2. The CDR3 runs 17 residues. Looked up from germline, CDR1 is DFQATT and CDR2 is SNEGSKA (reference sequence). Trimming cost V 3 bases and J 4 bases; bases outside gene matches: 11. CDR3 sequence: CSASRLTSGRWADTQYF. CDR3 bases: TGCAGTGCTAGTCGGCTGACTAGCGGGAGATGGGCAGATACGCAGTATTTT.

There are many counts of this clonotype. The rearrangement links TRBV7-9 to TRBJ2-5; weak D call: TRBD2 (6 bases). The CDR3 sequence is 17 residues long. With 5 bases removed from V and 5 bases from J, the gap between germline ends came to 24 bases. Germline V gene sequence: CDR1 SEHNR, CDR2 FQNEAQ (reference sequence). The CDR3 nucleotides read TGTGCCAGCAGCCGGTGGGGGACTGCACCAGCCGGCGAGACCCAGTACTTC. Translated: CASSRWGTAPAGETQYF. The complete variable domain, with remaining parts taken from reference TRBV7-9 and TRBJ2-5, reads DTGVSQNPRHKITKRGQNVTFRCDPISEHNRLYWYRQTLGQGPEFLTYFQNEAQLEKSRLLSDRFSAERPKGSFSTLEIQRTEQGDSAMYLCASSRWGTAPAGETQYFGPGTRLLVL.

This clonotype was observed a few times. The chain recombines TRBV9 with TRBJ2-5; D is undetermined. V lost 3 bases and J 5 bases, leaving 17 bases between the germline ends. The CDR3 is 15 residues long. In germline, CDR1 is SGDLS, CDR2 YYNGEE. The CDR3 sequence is CASSETTGVLETQYF. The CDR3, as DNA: TGTGCCAGCAGCGAGACCACCGGCGTACTGGAGACCCAGTACTTC.

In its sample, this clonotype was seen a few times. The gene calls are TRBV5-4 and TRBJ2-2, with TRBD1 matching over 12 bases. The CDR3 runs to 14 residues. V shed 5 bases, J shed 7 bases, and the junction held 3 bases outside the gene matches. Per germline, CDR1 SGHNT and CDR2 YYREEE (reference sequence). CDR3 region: CASRRDRGHGELFF. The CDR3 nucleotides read TGTGCCAGCAGGAGGGACAGGGGGCACGGGGAGCTGTTTTTT.

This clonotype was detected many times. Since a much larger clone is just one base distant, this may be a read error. CDR3 nucleotide sequence: TGTGCCAGCAGCGGACAGGGAAGCTCCTACAATGAGCAGTTCTTC. Amino acids: CASSGQGSSYNEQFF. This chain connects TRBV4-2 to TRBJ2-1; 8 bases line up with TRBD1. This CDR3 spans 15 amino acids. CDR1 is LGHNA, CDR2 YNFKEQ, per germline. Trimming took 5 bases from V and 0 from J; bases not matched to a gene: 3.

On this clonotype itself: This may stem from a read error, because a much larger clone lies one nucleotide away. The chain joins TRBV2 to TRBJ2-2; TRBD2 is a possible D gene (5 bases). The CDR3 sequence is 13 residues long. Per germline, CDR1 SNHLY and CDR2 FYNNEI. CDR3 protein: CASSISATGELSF. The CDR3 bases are TGTGCCAGCAGTATTAGCGCAACCGGGGAGCTGTCTTTT.

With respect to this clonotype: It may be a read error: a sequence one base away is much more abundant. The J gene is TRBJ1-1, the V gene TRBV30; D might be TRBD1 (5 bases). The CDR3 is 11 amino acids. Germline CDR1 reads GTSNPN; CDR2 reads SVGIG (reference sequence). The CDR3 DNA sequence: TGTTCCTGCAGGGAAAATACTGAAGCTTTCTTT. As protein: CSCRENTEAFF.